Listed here are 20 T cell receptor beta chains from one sample, sequenced in a study of T cell responses to AZD1222 COVID-19 vaccine. Clones were read by immunoSEQ multiplex PCR, and TCRdb kept only the in-frame ones, dropping some. The sample has 110,000 to 150,000 clones; 85% to 95% are singletons. The sample was peripheral blood, taken after recovery from COVID-19. These receptors all come from an adult who had recovered from COVID-19.

This chain joins TRBV15 and TRBJ2-1; D unclear. The CDR3 extends over 15 amino acids. V gave up 0 bases and J gave up 8 bases, with 14 bases separating them. Per germline, CDR1 LNHNV and CDR2 YYDKDF (reference sequence). The CDR3 is CATSRDRASQDEQFF. The CDR3, as DNA: TGTGCCACCAGCAGAGATAGGGCCTCCCAGGATGAGCAGTTCTTC.

The genes are TRBV7-8 and TRBJ2-2, with D maybe TRBD2 (5 bases). Deletions cut 10 bases from V and 4 bases from J, with 28 bases between. The CDR3 is 18 residues long. Per germline, CDR1 SGHVS and CDR2 FQNEAQ. The CDR3 nucleotides read TGTGCCACCCTCGGGAACAGCCAGAGGCTAGTAACCACCGGGGAGCTGTTTTTT. It codes for CATLGNSQRLVTTGELFF.

Only a few counts were recorded for this clone. This sequence joins TRBV6-5 and TRBJ1-5; tentatively, D is TRBD1 (6 bases). Germline CDR1 and CDR2: MNHEY and SVGAGI. The CDR3 is 15 amino acids. Trimming left V 7 bases short and J 6 bases short, with 19 bases between. The CDR3 DNA follows: TGTGCCAGCACCTGGGACATTCTCGGAGGTCAGCCCCAGCATTTT. Its translation: CASTWDILGGQPQHF.

V and J are TRBV27 and TRBJ2-3; TRBD2 agrees at 10 bases. Germline CDR1 is MNHEY and CDR2 is SMNVEV (reference sequence). The CDR3 has 16 residues. V was pared by 6 bases and J by 5 bases, with 11 bases of the junction left unmatched. The CDR3 loop is CASSLSGRALGDTQYF. CDR3 nucleotide sequence: TGTGCCAGCAGCTTAAGCGGGAGGGCCCTCGGAGATACGCAGTATTTT.

The chain combines TRBV6-1 with TRBJ1-6; a weak D match, TRBD1 (5 bases). Germline V gene lookup returns CDR1 MNHNS and CDR2 SASEGT. The germline V and J ends were trimmed by 2 bases and 7 bases, with 12 bases remaining between them. The CDR3 is made up of 15 amino acids. CDR3 loop: CASSEWQGWNSPLHF. CDR3 DNA sequence: TGTGCCAGCAGTGAATGGCAGGGATGGAATTCACCCCTCCACTTT.

This clone appeared once. V usage is TRBV28 and J usage is TRBJ2-7; D may be TRBD1 (6 bases). The CDR3 is 14 residues long. Per germline, CDR1 MDHEN and CDR2 SYDVKM. V was cut by 5 bases and J by 2 bases, with 13 bases left in between. This CDR3 is CASSKQGSPYEQYF. The DNA of the CDR3 is TGTGCCAGCAGTAAACAGGGATCCCCCTACGAGCAGTACTTC.

This rearrangement joins TRBV28 to TRBJ1-6, with D tentatively TRBD1 (6 bases). The length of the CDR3 is 14 residues. CDR1 and CDR2 from the germline V gene are MDHEN and SYDVKM. V lost 3 bases and J 10 bases, leaving 13 bases between the germline ends. The CDR3 loop reads CASSFTRGRSPLHF. The DNA for the CDR3 is TGTGCCAGCAGTTTTACCAGGGGACGATCACCCCTCCACTTT. The full variable domain, rest sourced from reference TRBV28 and TRBJ1-6, is DVKVTQSSRYLVKRTGEKVFLECVQDMDHENMFWYRQDPGLGLRLIYFSYDVKMKEKGDIPEGYSVSREKKERFSLILESASTNQTSMYLCASSFTRGRSPLHFGNGTRLTVT.

The gene calls are TRBV2 and TRBJ1-1; no clear D. This CDR3 is built from 13 residues. The germline CDR1 and CDR2 sequences are SNHLY and FYNNEI. V was clipped by 4 bases and J by 1 base, with 7 bases between them. CDR3 coding DNA: TGTGCCAGCAGTGGGGAGGGGAACACTGAAGCTTTCTTT. This translates into CASSGEGNTEAFF.

The V and J genes are TRBV6-5 and TRBJ2-2; D might be TRBD2 (5 bases). In germline, CDR1 is MNHEY, CDR2 SVGAGI. This CDR3 spans 11 amino acids. Trimming cost V 7 bases and J 8 bases, with 8 bases left between them. CDR3 protein: CASTTTGELFF. CDR3 nucleotides: TGTGCCAGCACGACTACAGGGGAGCTGTTTTTT.

V and J are TRBV7-3 and TRBJ1-2, with D hard to call. The CDR3 contains 15 residues. V lost 3 bases, J lost 1 base, and 12 bases lay in between. The germline gives CDR1 SGHTA, CDR2 FQGTGA. CDR3 bases: TGTGCCAGCAGCTTCCACGGAGGGAGTAACTATGGCTACACCTTC. Residues: CASSFHGGSNYGYTF.

A single count supports this clone. This sequence joins TRBV28 and TRBJ2-5; the match to TRBD2 covers 8 bases. The J segment lost 5 bases and the V segment lost 4 bases, leaving 9 bases of the junction unmatched. This CDR3 contains 15 residues. Germline V gene sequence: CDR1 MDHEN, CDR2 SYDVKM. CDR3 sequence: CASSSGGRSRETQYF. In DNA, the CDR3 is TGTGCCAGCAGTTCAGGCGGGAGGAGTCGGGAGACCCAGTACTTC. The full variable domain, rest sourced from reference TRBV28 and TRBJ2-5, is DVKVTQSSRYLVKRTGEKVFLECVQDMDHENMFWYRQDPGLGLRLIYFSYDVKMKEKGDIPEGYSVSREKKERFSLILESASTNQTSMYLCASSSGGRSRETQYFGPGTRLLVL.

The rearrangement joins TRBV7-9 to TRBJ1-4, with TRBD1 identical over 8 bases. Losses at the gene ends were 5 bases for V and 5 bases for J; bases not matched to a gene: 10. Germline CDR1 and CDR2: SEHNR and FQNEAQ (reference sequence). There are 16 residues in the CDR3. In DNA, the CDR3 is TGTGCCAGCAGCCCACGGCAGGACAGGGCGAATGAAAAACTGTTTTTT. Translation gives CASSPRQDRANEKLFF.

The V and J genes are TRBV27 and TRBJ2-7, with 8 bases matching TRBD1. The CDR3 runs to 13 residues. The V and J ends lost 8 bases and 2 bases, in that order; junction bases with no gene match: 5. Germline values: CDR1 MNHEY, CDR2 SMNVEV (reference sequence). The CDR3 loop is CASGRQGTYEQYF. The CDR3 DNA follows: TGTGCCAGCGGCCGACAGGGGACCTACGAGCAGTACTTC.

The chain joins TRBV19 to TRBJ1-3; D not certain. V gave up 6 bases and J gave up 3 bases, with 12 bases separating them. Germline loops: CDR1 LNHDA, CDR2 SQIVND (reference sequence). There are 14 residues in the CDR3. DNA for the CDR3: TGTGCCAGTAGCCGAGGAGGACTTGGAAACACCATATATTTT. This codes for CASSRGGLGNTIYF.

This chain joins TRBV28 and TRBJ2-7; weak D call: TRBD2 (5 bases). The germline V gene encodes CDR1 MDHEN and CDR2 SYDVKM. V was pared by 5 bases and J by 1 base, with 15 bases between. The CDR3 extends over 15 amino acids. CDR3 region: CASSPLGSLSYEQYF. In DNA form, the CDR3 reads TGTGCCAGCAGTCCACTAGGGTCTCTATCCTACGAGCAGTACTTC.

The chain has TRBV5-1 and TRBJ1-1, with 8 bases matching TRBD1. The germline gives CDR1 SGHRS, CDR2 YFSETQ. V trimming: 6 bases; J trimming: 7 bases; junction bases outside the gene matches: 8. The length of the CDR3 is 13 residues. CDR3 amino acids: CASTVQGGDEAFF. CDR3 bases: TGCGCCAGCACCGTACAGGGGGGAGATGAAGCTTTCTTT.

The chain joins TRBV10-1 to TRBJ2-7; a weak D match, TRBD2 (5 bases). V was cut by 6 bases and J by 5 bases, with 11 bases left in between. Germline V gives CDR1 WNHNN, CDR2 SYGVQD (reference sequence). The CDR3 consists of 12 residues. CDR3 in DNA: TGCGCCAGCAGGGTACTAGGCCACGAGCAGTACTTC. This codes for CASRVLGHEQYF.

This chain connects TRBV6-5 to TRBJ1-3, with a tentative D call TRBD1 (6 bases). The CDR3 consists of 14 residues. Trimming stripped 5 bases from V and 8 bases from J, with 16 bases between. CDR1 MNHEY and CDR2 SVGAGI come from the germline V gene. The CDR3 DNA follows: TGTGCCAGCAGTCTCCTCCGGGGGCAGGACACCATATATTTT. It specifies CASSLLRGQDTIYF.

This clone was observed once. J is TRBJ2-1 and V is TRBV4-1; TRBD1 might be the D (5 bases). The CDR3 is made up of 12 amino acids. The germline CDR1 and CDR2 sequences are MGHRA and YSYEKL. The V end was cut by 5 bases, the J end by 13 bases, with 15 bases between. CDR3 loop: CASSGETDLQFF. CDR3 nucleotides: TGCGCCAGCAGCGGAGAGACAGACTTACAGTTCTTC.

The rearrangement uses TRBV28 and TRBJ2-5, with TRBD2 as a possible D gene (7 bases). Trimming removed 11 bases at V and 4 bases at J, with 17 bases between. The CDR3 totals 13 residues. Germline V CDR1 and CDR2: MDHEN, SYDVKM. This CDR3 is CARGGGAGETQYF. CDR3 nucleotide sequence: TGTGCCCGCGGAGGGGGGGCGGGAGAGACCCAGTACTTC. Supplemented by reference TRBV28 and TRBJ2-5, the full variable domain reads DVKVTQSSRYLVKRTGEKVFLECVQDMDHENMFWYRQDPGLGLRLIYFSYDVKMKEKGDIPEGYSVSREKKERFSLILESASTNQTSMYLCARGGGAGETQYFGPGTRLLVL.